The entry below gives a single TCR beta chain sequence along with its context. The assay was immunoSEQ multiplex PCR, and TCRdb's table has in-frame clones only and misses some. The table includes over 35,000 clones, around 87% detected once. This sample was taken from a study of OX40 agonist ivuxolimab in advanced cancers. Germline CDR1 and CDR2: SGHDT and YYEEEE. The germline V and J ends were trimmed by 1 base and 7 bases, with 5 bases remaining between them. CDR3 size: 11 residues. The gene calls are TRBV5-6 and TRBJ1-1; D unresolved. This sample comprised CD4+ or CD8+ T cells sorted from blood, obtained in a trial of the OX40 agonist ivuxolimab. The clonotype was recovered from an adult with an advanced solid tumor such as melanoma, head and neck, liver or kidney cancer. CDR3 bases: TGTGCCAGCAGCTTGTGGAATGAAGCTTTCTTT. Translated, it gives CASSLWNEAFF.